Here is one T cell receptor (beta chain) with its context. Its antigen is unidentified. Data came from immunoSEQ multiplex PCR; TCRdb stores just in-frame clones and leaves some out. In the table there are tens of thousands of clones, 80% to 90% of which are singletons. The sample belongs to a study of T cells in localized non-small cell lung cancer. Notes on the study in general: Blood T cell density predicted longer survival; adjacent-lung clonality, shorter. Adjacent lung exhibited a median of approximately 50 among the 100 most abundant tumor clones.

V shed 0 bases and J shed 2 bases, with 9 bases lying between them. Germline assignment: CDR1 SEHNR and CDR2 FQNEAQ (reference sequence). The CDR3 runs 15 residues. This sequence was found in a male donor aged 60 or older with stage III squamous cell lung carcinoma. The sample was peripheral blood, taken before any cancer treatment. The gene calls are TRBV7-9 and TRBJ2-3, with D tentatively TRBD1 (5 bases). The CDR3 DNA is TGTGCCAGCAGCTTAGCGGGGCAGCCCACAGATACGCAGTATTTT. Its protein is CASSLAGQPTDTQYF.